The 22 T cell receptor beta chains presented below share a single source sample, sequenced in a study of cytomegalovirus exposure and HLA in healthy donors. Researchers ran the PCR with 60 Vbeta and 13 Jbeta primers. Sequenced by immunoSEQ multiplex PCR; TCRdb stores in-frame clones only, minus some. The sample has 140,000 to 150,000 clones; around 75% are singletons. The sequenced sample was PBMCs. The source of these receptors is a woman under 30 in good health and CMV-seronegative.

The chain employs TRBV7-9 and TRBJ1-1; 9 bases are shared with TRBD1. Germline V gene lookup returns CDR1 SEHNR and CDR2 FQNEAQ (reference sequence). V lost 1 base, J lost 1 base, and 10 bases stayed unmatched. The CDR3 totals 18 residues. In DNA form, the CDR3 reads TGTGCCAGCAGCTTAGGGGGGTACCGGGACAGGGAGAACACTGAAGCTTTCTTT. Its translation: CASSLGGYRDRENTEAFF.

This clone occurred a few times. The V gene is TRBV19, the J gene TRBJ1-5; 10 bases line up with TRBD1. This CDR3 has 17 residues. Looked up from germline, CDR1 is LNHDA and CDR2 is SQIVND (reference sequence). The V gene end was trimmed by 6 bases and the J gene end by 6 bases; junction bases not matched to a gene: 14. Here the CDR3 reads CASRPWGDRGRLQPQHF. The CDR3 DNA sequence: TGTGCCAGTAGGCCATGGGGAGACAGGGGGCGCCTTCAGCCCCAGCATTTT.

This chain links TRBV11-3 with TRBJ2-1, with 12 bases fitting TRBD2. V was pared by 9 bases and J by 0 bases, with 3 bases of the junction left unmatched. CDR3 length equals 15 residues. Germline-derived CDR1 and CDR2 are SGHNT and YENEEA. CDR3 DNA sequence: TGTGCCAGTGGACTAGCGGGGAACTCCTACAATGAGCAGTTCTTC. Translating it yields CASGLAGNSYNEQFF.

This CDR3 is CASSYRGDSPLHF. DNA for the CDR3: TGTGCCAGCAGTTACAGGGGAGATTCACCCCTCCACTTT. This chain uses TRBV7-3 with TRBJ1-6; TRBD1 agrees at 7 bases. The V gene's germline CDR1 is SGHTA and CDR2 FQGTGA. CDR3 length: 13 amino acids. V trimming: 6 bases; J trimming: 8 bases; junction bases outside the gene matches: 4.

The rearrangement uses TRBV20-1 and TRBJ1-1; possibly TRBD1 for D (5 bases). CDR1 DFQATT and CDR2 SNEGSKA come from the germline V gene (reference sequence). This CDR3 spans 11 amino acids. With 6 bases removed from V and 2 bases from J, the gap between germline ends came to 7 bases. For the CDR3, the DNA is TGCAGTGCGGGGCGAAACACTGAAGCTTTCTTT. Translation gives CSAGRNTEAFF.

The chain joins TRBV5-4 to TRBJ2-5; 7 positions agree with TRBD1. The end of the DNA fits TRBJ2-7 better, so the J call may be wrong. The CDR3 contains 15 residues. Germline V lookup: CDR1 SGHNT, CDR2 YYREEE (reference sequence). CDR3 nucleotide sequence: TGTGCCAGCAGCTTAGGGGGACAGCCCTCCTACGAGCAGTACTTC. Protein sequence: CASSLGGQPSYEQYF.

This chain connects TRBV7-9 to TRBJ1-1; TRBD1 agrees at 8 bases. CDR1 is SEHNR, CDR2 FQNEAQ, per germline (reference sequence). This CDR3 is built from 16 residues. Losses at the gene ends were 5 bases for V and 0 bases for J; bases not matched to a gene: 8. The CDR3 is CASSTTGDPMNTEAFF. The CDR3 DNA reads as TGTGCCAGCAGCACGACAGGGGACCCGATGAACACTGAAGCTTTCTTT.

V is TRBV19 and J is TRBJ1-2; 7 bases fit TRBD1. Trimming cost V 7 bases and J 1 base; bases outside gene matches: 12. Germline loops: CDR1 LNHDA, CDR2 SQIVND (reference sequence). The CDR3 runs to 16 residues. CDR3 sequence reads: CASTTQGGVDNYGYTF. In nucleotides, the CDR3 is TGTGCCAGTACCACCCAGGGGGGCGTGGATAACTATGGCTACACCTTC.

This clone appeared a few times. This sequence joins TRBV4-2 and TRBJ1-2, with 7 bases lining up with TRBD1. The CDR3 totals 15 residues. Trimming removed 1 base from V and 7 bases from J; junction bases left unmatched: 9. The V gene's germline CDR1 is LGHNA and CDR2 YNFKEQ. CDR3 sequence (DNA): TGTGCCAGCAGCCAAGGCCAGGGGGAAGGGGGTGGCTACACCTTC. Residues: CASSQGQGEGGGYTF.

This clone was seen a handful of times. The rearrangement joins TRBV6-5 to TRBJ1-1; tentatively, D is TRBD1 (6 bases). This CDR3 spans 14 amino acids. V lost 5 bases, J lost 0 bases, and 10 bases lay in between. Germline CDR1 reads MNHEY; CDR2 reads SVGAGI. CDR3 sequence (DNA): TGTGCCAGCAGTGGGGGCCCTGTGAACACTGAAGCTTTCTTT. It codes for CASSGGPVNTEAFF.

The rearrangement links TRBV30 to TRBJ1-1; possible D gene TRBD1, 5 bases. Trimming took 0 bases from V and 0 from J, leaving 17 bases between them. Germline CDR1 GTSNPN, CDR2 SVGIG (reference sequence). This CDR3 has 17 amino acids. For the CDR3, the DNA is TGTGCCTGGAGTGTACTTGCCTGGGGGGTCCTGAACACTGAAGCTTTCTTT. It specifies CAWSVLAWGVLNTEAFF.

The V call is TRBV4-3, the J call TRBJ2-1; 8 nucleotides align to TRBD2. The V and J ends lost 0 bases and 0 bases, in that order; junction bases with no gene match: 4. CDR3 length: 17 amino acids. Germline V gene data show CDR1 as LGHNA and CDR2 as YSLEER. CDR3: CASSQDLGTSSYNEQFF. The CDR3 nucleotides read TGCGCCAGCAGCCAAGATCTGGGGACTAGCTCCTACAATGAGCAGTTCTTC.

The chain links TRBV30 to TRBJ2-1, with a weak D call TRBD1 (5 bases). CDR1 is GTSNPN and CDR2 is SVGIG in the germline V gene (reference sequence). The CDR3 is 12 residues long. Trimming removed 2 bases at V and 8 bases at J, with 10 bases between. The CDR3 DNA is TGTGCCTGGAGTCTCACAGGCGATGAGCAGTTCTTC. It encodes CAWSLTGDEQFF. The variable domain in full, completed from reference TRBV30 and TRBJ2-1, reads SQTIHQWPATLVQPVGSPLSLECTVEGTSNPNLYWYRQAAGRGLQLLFYSVGIGQISSEVPQNLSASRPQDRQFILSSKKLLLSDSGFYLCAWSLTGDEQFFGPGTRLTVL.

This chain links TRBV7-2 with TRBJ2-1; 13 nucleotides match TRBD2. V was pared by 1 base and J by 4 bases, with 7 bases of the junction left unmatched. The CDR3 loop spans 18 amino acids. In germline, CDR1 is SGHTA, CDR2 FQGNSA. The CDR3 sequence is CASSLVGTSGIRYNEQFF. For the CDR3, the DNA is TGTGCCAGCAGCTTAGTTGGGACTAGCGGGATCCGATACAATGAGCAGTTCTTC.

The rearrangement uses TRBV2 and TRBJ1-3; D is uncertain. Trimming removed 4 bases at V and 2 bases at J, with 6 bases between. This CDR3 has 13 residues. CDR1 is SNHLY and CDR2 is FYNNEI in the germline V gene. The CDR3 DNA follows: TGTGCCAGCAGTGTTATAGCTGGAAACACCATATATTTT. It is translated as CASSVIAGNTIYF.

The rearrangement joins TRBV2 to TRBJ2-7; no firm D call. Trimming shortened V by 7 bases and J by 0 bases, and 13 bases separated the two germline ends. This CDR3 has 14 amino acids. CDR1 is SNHLY, CDR2 FYNNEI, per germline. The CDR3 DNA reads as TGTGCCAGCATGGGTTGGAGAAACTCCTACGAGCAGTACTTC. It codes for CASMGWRNSYEQYF.

This clone appeared a single time. The chain is built from TRBV11-2 and TRBJ2-1; possible D gene TRBD2, 6 bases. Germline assignment: CDR1 SGHAT and CDR2 FQNNGV. Between the trimmed V and J ends, which lost 7 bases and 0 bases, there was a span of 13 bases. CDR3 size: 15 residues. CDR3 residues: CASTPLGSSYNEQFF. In nucleotides, the CDR3 is TGTGCCAGCACCCCGCTCGGGAGCTCCTACAATGAGCAGTTCTTC.

This clone was seen a handful of times. The DNA of the CDR3 is TGTGCCAGCTCACGTCGACAGGGGGCTTCGAACACTGAAGCTTTCTTT. Protein sequence: CASSRRQGASNTEAFF. The chain recombines TRBV18 with TRBJ1-1; TRBD1 matches at 10 bases. After removal of 4 bases from V and 1 base from J, the junction contained 6 bases not matched to a gene. The CDR3 length is 16 residues. CDR1 and CDR2 from the germline V gene are KGHSH and LQKENI.

The gene calls are TRBV9 and TRBJ1-2; D gene unclear. The ends were cut back, 2 bases at V and 4 bases at J, with 12 bases in the middle. Germline V gives CDR1 SGDLS, CDR2 YYNGEE. The CDR3 totals 14 residues. DNA for the CDR3: TGTGCCAGCAGCGTGGCGGGAGTCGGCTATGGCTACACCTTC. It codes for CASSVAGVGYGYTF.

The chain carries TRBV9 and TRBJ1-5; D remains ambiguous. The CDR3 runs 12 residues. CDR1 and CDR2 from the germline V gene are SGDLS and YYNGEE. Trimming stripped 3 bases from V and 2 bases from J, with 3 bases between. This CDR3 is CASSGGNQPQHF. In DNA form, the CDR3 reads TGTGCCAGCAGCGGCGGCAATCAGCCCCAGCATTTT.

The gene calls are TRBV7-8 and TRBJ2-5, with 9 positions matching TRBD2. Trimming cost V 2 bases and J 2 bases; bases outside gene matches: 6. The germline CDR1 and CDR2 sequences are SGHVS and FQNEAQ. The CDR3 covers 16 residues. The CDR3: CASSLLSGGIQETQYF. In DNA form, the CDR3 reads TGTGCCAGCAGCTTATTAAGCGGGGGGATACAAGAGACCCAGTACTTC.

Only a few counts were recorded for this clone. The rearrangement uses TRBV6-6 and TRBJ2-1; weak D call: TRBD1 (6 bases). This CDR3 region has 14 residues. CDR1 and CDR2 from the germline V gene are MNHNY and SVGAGI (reference sequence). The V gene lost 3 bases and the J gene lost 6 bases, with 12 bases spanning the gap. The CDR3 bases are TGTGCCAGCAGTTATAACAGGGTCCGCAATGAGCAGTTCTTC. As protein: CASSYNRVRNEQFF.